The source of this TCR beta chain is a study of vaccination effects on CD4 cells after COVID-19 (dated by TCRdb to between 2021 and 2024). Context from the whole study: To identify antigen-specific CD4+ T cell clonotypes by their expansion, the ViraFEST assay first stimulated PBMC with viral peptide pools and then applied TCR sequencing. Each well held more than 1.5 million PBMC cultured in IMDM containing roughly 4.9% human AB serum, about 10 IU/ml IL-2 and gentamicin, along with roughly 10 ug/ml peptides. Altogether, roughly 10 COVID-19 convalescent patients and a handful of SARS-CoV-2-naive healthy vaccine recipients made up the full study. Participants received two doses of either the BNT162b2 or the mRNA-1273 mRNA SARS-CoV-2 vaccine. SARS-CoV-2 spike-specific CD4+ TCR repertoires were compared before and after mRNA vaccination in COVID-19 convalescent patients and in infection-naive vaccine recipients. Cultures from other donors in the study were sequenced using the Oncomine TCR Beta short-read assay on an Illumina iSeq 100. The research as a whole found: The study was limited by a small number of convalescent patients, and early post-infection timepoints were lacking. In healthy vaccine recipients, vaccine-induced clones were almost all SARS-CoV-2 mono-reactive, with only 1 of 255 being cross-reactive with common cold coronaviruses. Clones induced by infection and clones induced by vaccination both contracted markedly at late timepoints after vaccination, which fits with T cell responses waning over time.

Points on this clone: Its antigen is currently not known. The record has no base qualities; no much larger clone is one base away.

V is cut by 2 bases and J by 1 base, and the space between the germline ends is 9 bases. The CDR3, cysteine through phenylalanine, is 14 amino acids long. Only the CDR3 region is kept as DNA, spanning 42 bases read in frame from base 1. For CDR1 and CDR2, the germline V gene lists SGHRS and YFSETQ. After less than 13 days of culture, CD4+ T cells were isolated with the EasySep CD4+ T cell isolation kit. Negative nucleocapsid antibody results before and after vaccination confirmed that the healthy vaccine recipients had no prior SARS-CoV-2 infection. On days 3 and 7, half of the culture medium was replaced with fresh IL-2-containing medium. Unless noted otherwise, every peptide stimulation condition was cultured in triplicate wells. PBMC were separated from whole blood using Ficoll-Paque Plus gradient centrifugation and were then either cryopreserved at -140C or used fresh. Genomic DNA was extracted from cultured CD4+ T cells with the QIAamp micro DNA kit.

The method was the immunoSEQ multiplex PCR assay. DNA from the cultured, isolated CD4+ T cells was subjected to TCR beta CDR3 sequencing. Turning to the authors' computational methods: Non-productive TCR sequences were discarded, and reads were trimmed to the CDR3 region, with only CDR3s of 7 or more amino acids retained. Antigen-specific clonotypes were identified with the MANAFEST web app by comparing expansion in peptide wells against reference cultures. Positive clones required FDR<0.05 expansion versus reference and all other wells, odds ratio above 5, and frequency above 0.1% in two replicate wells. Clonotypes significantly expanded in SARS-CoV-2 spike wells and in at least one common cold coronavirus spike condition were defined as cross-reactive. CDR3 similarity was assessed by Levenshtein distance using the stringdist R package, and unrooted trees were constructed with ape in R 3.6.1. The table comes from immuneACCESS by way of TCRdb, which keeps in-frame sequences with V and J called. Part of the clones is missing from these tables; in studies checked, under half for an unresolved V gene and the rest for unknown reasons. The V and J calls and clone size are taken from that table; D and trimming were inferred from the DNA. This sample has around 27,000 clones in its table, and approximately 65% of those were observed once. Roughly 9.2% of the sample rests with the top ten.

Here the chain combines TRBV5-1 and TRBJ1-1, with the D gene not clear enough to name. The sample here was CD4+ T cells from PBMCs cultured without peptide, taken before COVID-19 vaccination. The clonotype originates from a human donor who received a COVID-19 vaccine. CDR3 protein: CASSLATANTEAFF. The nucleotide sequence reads TGCGCCAGCAGCTTAGCGACGGCGAACACTGAAGCTTTCTTT.